This T cell receptor beta chain was recorded in a study of cytomegalovirus exposure and HLA in healthy donors. Germline CDR1 and CDR2: SGHAT and FQDESV (reference sequence). J was trimmed by 3 bases and V by 6 bases; bases with no gene match: 12. This CDR3 has 16 residues. The PCR ran on 60 Vbeta and 13 Jbeta primers. Clones were sequenced by immunoSEQ multiplex PCR, and TCRdb holds only the in-frame ones, with some missing. The sample yields about 43,000 clones, 70% to 85% seen once. Material for sequencing was PBMCs. This clonotype originated in a man aged 30 to 39 in good health and CMV-seronegative. The rearrangement uses TRBV11-1 and TRBJ2-7, with 9 bases that match TRBD2. CDR3 residues: CASRPTMAGGDYEQYF. The CDR3 DNA reads as TGTGCCAGCAGACCTACCATGGCGGGAGGGGACTACGAGCAGTACTTC.